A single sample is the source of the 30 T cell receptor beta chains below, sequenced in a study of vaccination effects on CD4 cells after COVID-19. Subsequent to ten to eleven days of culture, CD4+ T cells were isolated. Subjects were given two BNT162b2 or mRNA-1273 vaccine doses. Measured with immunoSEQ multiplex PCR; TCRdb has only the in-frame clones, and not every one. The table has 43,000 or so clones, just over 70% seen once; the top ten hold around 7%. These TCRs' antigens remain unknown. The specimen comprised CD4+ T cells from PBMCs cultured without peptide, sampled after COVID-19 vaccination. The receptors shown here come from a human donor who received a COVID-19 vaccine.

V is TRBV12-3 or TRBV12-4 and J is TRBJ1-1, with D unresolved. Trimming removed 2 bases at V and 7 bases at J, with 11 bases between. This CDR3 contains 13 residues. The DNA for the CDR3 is TGTGCCAGCAGTTTAAGGGTTGGCGGTGAAGCTTTCTTT. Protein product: CASSLRVGGEAFF.

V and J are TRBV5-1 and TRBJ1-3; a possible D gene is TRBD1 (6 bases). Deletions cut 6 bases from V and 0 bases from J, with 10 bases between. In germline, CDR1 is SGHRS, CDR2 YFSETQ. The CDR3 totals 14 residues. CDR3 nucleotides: TGCGCCAGCAAGGACAGTTTCTCTGGAAACACCATATATTTT. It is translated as CASKDSFSGNTIYF.

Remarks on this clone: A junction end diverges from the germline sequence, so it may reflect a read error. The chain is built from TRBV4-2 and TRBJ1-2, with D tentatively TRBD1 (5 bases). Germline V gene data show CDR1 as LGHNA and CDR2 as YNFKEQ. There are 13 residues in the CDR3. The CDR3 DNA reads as TGTGCCAGCAGCCAACAAGGTGGGGGGGAAGCGTCGTTC. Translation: CASSQQGGGEASF.

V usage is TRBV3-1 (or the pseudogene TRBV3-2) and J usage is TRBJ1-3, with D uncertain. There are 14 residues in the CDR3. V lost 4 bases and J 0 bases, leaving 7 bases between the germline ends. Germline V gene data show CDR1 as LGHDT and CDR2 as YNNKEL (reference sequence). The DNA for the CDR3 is TGTGCCAGCAGCCGACTCAGCTCTGGAAACACCATATATTTT. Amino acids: CASSRLSSGNTIYF.

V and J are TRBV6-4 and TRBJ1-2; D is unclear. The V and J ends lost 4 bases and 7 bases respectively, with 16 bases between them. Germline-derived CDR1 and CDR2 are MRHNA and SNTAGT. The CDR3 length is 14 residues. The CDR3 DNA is TGTGCCAGCAGTGCCACGACTACAACGGGTGGCTACACCTTC. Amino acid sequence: CASSATTTTGGYTF.

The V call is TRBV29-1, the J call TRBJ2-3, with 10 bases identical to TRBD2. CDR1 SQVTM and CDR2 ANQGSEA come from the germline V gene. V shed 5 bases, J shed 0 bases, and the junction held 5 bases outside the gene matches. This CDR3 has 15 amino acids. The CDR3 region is CSVKLTSGSTDTQYF. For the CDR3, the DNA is TGCAGCGTTAAGCTGACTAGCGGGAGCACAGATACGCAGTATTTT.

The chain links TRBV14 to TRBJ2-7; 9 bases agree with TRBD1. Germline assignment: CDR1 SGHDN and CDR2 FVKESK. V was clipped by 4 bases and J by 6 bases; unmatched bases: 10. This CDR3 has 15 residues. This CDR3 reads CASSLGTGPFFEQYF. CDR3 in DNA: TGTGCCAGCAGCCTTGGGACAGGGCCCTTCTTCGAGCAGTACTTC.

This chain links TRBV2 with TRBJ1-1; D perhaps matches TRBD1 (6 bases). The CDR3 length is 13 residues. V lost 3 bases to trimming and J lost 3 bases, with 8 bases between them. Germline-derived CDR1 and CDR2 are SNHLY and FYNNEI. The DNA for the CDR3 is TGTGCCAGCAGTGAGGGGGGGCACACTGAAGCTTTCTTT. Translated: CASSEGGHTEAFF.

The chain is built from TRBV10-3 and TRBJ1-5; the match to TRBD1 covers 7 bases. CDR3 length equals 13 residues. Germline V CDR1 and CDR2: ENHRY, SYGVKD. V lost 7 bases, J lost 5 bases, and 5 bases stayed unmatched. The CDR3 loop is CAIMGQLDQPQHF. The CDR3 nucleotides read TGTGCCATCATGGGACAGTTAGATCAGCCCCAGCATTTT.

CDR3 sequence reads: CASSLLGLAGNNEQFF. In DNA, the CDR3 is TGTGCCAGCAGCTTACTCGGCCTAGCGGGGAACAATGAGCAGTTCTTC. The chain has TRBV7-2 and TRBJ2-1; 9 positions match TRBD2. Germline V gene data show CDR1 as SGHTA and CDR2 as FQGNSA. This CDR3 has 16 residues. The J segment lost 5 bases and the V segment lost 2 bases, leaving 7 bases of the junction unmatched.

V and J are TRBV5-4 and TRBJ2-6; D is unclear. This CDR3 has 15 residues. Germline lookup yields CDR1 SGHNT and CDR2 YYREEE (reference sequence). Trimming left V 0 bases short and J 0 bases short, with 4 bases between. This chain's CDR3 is CASSLGDSGANVLTF. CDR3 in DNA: TGTGCCAGCAGCTTGGGGGACTCTGGGGCCAACGTCCTGACTTTC. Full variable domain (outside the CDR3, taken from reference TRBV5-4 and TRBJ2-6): ETGVTQSPTHLIKTRGQQVTLRCSSQSGHNTVSWYQQALGQGPQFIFQYYREEENGRGNFPPRFSGLQFPNYSSELNVNALELDDSALYLCASSLGDSGANVLTFGAGSRLTVL.

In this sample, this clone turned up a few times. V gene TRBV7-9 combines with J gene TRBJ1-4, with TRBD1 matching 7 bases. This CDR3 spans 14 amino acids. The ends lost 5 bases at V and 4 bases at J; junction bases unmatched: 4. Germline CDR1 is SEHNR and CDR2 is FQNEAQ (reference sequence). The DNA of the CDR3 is TGTGCCAGCAGCATGGGACAGAGTAATGAAAAACTGTTTTTT. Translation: CASSMGQSNEKLFF.

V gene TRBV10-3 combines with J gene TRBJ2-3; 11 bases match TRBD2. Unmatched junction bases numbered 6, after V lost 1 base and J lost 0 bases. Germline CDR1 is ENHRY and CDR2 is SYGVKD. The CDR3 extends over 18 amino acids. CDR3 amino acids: CAISEFVAGGLSTDTQYF. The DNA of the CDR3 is TGTGCCATCAGTGAGTTTGTAGCGGGAGGGCTGAGCACAGATACGCAGTATTTT.

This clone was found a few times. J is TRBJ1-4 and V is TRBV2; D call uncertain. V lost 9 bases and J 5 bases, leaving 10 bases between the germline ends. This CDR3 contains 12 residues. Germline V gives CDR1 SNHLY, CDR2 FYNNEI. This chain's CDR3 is CASLGPNEKLFF. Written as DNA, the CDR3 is TGTGCCAGTCTCGGACCCAATGAAAAACTGTTTTTT.

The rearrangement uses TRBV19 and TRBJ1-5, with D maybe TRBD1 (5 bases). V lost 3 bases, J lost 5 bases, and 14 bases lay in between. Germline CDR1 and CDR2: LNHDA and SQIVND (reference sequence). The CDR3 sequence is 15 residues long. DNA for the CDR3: TGTGCCAGTAGTATTTTCAGGGTTGGGGATCAGCCCCAGCATTTT. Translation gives CASSIFRVGDQPQHF. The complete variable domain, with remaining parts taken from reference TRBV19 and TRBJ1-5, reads DGGITQSPKYLFRKEGQNVTLSCEQNLNHDAMYWYRQDPGQGLRLIYYSQIVNDFQKGDIAEGYSVSREKKESFPLTVTSAQKNPTAFYLCASSIFRVGDQPQHFGDGTRLSIL.

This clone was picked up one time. The CDR3 region is CASSPGTIYSNQPQHF. Here the CDR3 DNA reads TGTGCCAGCAGCCCTGGGACAATTTATAGCAATCAGCCCCAGCATTTT. The chain recombines TRBV2 with TRBJ1-5; possibly TRBD1 for D (6 bases). The CDR3 has 16 residues. The V gene's germline CDR1 is SNHLY and CDR2 FYNNEI. The V end lost 6 bases, the J end lost 0 bases, and 15 bases lay between the germline ends. The complete variable domain, with remaining parts taken from reference TRBV2 and TRBJ1-5, reads EPEVTQTPSHQVTQMGQEVILRCVPISNHLYFYWYRQILGQKVEFLVSFYNNEISEKSEIFDDQFSVERPDGSNFTLKIRSTKLEDSAMYFCASSPGTIYSNQPQHFGDGTRLSIL.

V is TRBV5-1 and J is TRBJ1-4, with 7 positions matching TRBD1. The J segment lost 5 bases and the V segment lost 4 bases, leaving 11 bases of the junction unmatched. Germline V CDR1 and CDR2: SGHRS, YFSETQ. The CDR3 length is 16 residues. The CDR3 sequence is CASSVRPQGRNEKLFF. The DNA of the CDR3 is TGCGCCAGCAGCGTTCGACCACAGGGGAGGAATGAAAAACTGTTTTTT.

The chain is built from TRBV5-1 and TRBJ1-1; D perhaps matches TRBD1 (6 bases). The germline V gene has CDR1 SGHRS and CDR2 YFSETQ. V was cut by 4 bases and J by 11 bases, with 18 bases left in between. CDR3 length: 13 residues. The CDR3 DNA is TGCGCCAGCAGCCGGGACACGCAAGGTGGGGCTTTCTTT. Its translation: CASSRDTQGGAFF. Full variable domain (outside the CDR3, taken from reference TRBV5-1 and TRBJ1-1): KAGVTQTPRYLIKTRGQQVTLSCSPISGHRSVSWYQQTPGQGLQFLFEYFSETQRNKGNFPGRFSGRQFSNSRSEMNVSTLELGDSALYLCASSRDTQGGAFFGQGTRLTVV.

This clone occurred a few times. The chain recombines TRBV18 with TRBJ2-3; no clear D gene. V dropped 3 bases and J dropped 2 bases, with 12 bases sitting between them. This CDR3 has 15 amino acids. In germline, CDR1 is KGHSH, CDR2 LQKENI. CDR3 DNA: TGTGCCAGCTCACCCACCTTAACCCCCACAGATACGCAGTATTTT. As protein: CASSPTLTPTDTQYF.

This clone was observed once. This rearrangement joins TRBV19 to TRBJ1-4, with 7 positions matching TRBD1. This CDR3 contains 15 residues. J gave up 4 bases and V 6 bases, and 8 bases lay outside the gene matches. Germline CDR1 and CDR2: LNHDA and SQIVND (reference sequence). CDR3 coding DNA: TGTGCCAGTAGACCGAGGGACAGCCTTAATGAAAAACTGTTTTTT. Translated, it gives CASRPRDSLNEKLFF.

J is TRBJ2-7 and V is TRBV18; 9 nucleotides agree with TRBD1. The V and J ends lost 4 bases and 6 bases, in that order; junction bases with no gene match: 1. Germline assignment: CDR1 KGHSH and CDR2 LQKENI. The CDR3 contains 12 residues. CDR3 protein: CASSLDRGEQYF. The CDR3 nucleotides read TGTGCCAGCTCACTGGACAGGGGCGAGCAGTACTTC.

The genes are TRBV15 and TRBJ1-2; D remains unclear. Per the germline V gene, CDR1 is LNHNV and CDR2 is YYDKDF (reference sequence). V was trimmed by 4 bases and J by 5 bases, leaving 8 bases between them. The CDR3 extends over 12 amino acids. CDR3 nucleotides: TGTGCCACCAGCATCGATCTATATGGCTACACCTTC. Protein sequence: CATSIDLYGYTF.

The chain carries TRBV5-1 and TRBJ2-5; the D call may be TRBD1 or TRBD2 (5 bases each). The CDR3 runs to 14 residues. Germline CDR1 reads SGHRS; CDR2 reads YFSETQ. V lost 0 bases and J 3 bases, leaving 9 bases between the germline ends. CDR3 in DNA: TGCGCCAGCAGCTTGGCCATGGGGGAAGAGACCCAGTACTTC. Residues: CASSLAMGEETQYF.

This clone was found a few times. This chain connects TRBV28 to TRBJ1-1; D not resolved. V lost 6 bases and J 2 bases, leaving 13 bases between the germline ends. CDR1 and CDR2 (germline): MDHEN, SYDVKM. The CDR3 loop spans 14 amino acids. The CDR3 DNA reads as TGTGCCAGCAGAGACACCGACTATAACACTGAAGCTTTCTTT. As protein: CASRDTDYNTEAFF. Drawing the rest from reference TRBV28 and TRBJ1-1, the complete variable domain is DVKVTQSSRYLVKRTGEKVFLECVQDMDHENMFWYRQDPGLGLRLIYFSYDVKMKEKGDIPEGYSVSREKKERFSLILESASTNQTSMYLCASRDTDYNTEAFFGQGTRLTVV.

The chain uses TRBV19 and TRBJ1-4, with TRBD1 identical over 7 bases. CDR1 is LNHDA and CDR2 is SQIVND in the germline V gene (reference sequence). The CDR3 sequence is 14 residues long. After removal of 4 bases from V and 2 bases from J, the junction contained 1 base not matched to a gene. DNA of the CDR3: TGTGCCAGTAGTACGACAGGGACTAATGAAAAACTGTTTTTT. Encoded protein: CASSTTGTNEKLFF.

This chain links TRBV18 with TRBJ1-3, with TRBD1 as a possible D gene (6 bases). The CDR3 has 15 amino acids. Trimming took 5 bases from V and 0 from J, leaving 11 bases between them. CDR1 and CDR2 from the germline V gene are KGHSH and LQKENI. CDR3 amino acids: CASSWDTSSGNTIYF. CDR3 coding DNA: TGTGCCAGCTCATGGGACACGAGCTCTGGAAACACCATATATTTT.

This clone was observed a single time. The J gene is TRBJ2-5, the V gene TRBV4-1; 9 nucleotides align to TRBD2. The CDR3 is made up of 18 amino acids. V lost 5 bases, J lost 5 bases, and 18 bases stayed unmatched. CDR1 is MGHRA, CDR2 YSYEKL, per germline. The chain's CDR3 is CASSYRRSGLAGWETQYF. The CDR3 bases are TGCGCCAGCAGCTACCGTAGGAGTGGGCTAGCGGGGTGGGAGACCCAGTACTTC.

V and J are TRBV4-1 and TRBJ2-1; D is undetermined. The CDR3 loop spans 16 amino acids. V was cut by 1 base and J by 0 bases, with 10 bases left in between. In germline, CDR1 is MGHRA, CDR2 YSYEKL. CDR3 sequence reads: CASSQVSLSSYNEQFF. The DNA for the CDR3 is TGCGCCAGCAGCCAAGTATCCCTCAGCTCCTACAATGAGCAGTTCTTC.

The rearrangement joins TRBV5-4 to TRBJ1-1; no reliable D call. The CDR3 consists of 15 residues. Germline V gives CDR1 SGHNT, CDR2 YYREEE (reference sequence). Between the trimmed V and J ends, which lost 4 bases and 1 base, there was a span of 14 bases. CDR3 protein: CASSLSGNSNTEAFF. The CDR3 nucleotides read TGTGCCAGCAGCCTGTCCGGGAACTCGAACACTGAAGCTTTCTTT.

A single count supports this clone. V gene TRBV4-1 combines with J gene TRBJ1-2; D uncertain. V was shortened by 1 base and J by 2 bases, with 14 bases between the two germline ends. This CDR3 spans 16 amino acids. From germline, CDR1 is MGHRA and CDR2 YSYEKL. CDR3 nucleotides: TGCGCCAGCAGCCAAGTGGGAGTAGGCGGAAACTATGGCTACACCTTC. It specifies CASSQVGVGGNYGYTF.